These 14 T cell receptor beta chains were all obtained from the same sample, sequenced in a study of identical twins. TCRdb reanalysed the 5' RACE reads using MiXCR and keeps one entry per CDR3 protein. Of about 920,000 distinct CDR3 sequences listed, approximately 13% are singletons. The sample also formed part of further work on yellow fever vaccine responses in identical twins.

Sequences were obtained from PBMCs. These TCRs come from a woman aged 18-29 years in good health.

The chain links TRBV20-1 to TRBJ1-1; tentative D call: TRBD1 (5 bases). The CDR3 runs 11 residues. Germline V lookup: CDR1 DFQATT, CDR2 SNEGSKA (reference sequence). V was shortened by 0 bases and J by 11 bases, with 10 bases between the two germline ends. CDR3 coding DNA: TGCAGTGCTAGAGATCGGGGGAGTGCTTTCTTT. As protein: CSARDRGSAFF.

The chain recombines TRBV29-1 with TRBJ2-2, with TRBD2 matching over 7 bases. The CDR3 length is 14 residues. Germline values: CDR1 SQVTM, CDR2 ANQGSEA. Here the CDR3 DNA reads TGCAACGTGGGGGGGACGGGGAACACCGGGGAGCTGTTTTTT. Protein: CNVGGTGNTGELFF.

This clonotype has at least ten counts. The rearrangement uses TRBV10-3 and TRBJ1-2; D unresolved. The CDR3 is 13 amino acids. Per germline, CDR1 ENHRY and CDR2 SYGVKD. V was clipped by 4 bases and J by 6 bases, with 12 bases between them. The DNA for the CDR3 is TGTGCCATCAGTGGTGACGGTAAGGATGGCTACACCTTC. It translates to CAISGDGKDGYTF.

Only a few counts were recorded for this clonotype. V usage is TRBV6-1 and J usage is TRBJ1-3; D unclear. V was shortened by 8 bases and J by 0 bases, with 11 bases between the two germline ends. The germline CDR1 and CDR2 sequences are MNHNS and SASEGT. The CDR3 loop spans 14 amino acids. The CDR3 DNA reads TGTGCCAGCGAAAGCCTAAGCTCTGGAAACACCATATATTTT. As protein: CASESLSSGNTIYF.

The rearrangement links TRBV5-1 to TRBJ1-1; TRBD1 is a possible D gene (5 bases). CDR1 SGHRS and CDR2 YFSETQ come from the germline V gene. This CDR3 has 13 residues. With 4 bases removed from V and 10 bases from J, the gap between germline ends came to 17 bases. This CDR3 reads CASSEDNIPRAFF. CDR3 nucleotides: TGCGCCAGCAGCGAGGACAACATCCCGCGAGCTTTCTTT. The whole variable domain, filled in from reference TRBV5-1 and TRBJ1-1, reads KAGVTQTPRYLIKTRGQQVTLSCSPISGHRSVSWYQQTPGQGLQFLFEYFSETQRNKGNFPGRFSGRQFSNSRSEMNVSTLELGDSALYLCASSEDNIPRAFFGQGTRLTVV.

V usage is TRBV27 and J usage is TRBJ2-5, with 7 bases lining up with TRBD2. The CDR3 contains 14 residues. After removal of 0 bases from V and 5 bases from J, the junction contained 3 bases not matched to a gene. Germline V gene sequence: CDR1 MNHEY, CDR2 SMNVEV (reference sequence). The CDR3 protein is CASSLSGGFETQYF. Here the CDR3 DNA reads TGTGCCAGCAGTTTATCCGGGGGGTTTGAGACCCAGTACTTC.

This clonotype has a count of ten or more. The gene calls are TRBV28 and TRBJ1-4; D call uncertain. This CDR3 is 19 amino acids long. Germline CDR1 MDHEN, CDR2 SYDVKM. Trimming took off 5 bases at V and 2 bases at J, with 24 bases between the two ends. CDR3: CASSTPQAVRLSTNEKLFF. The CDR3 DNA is TGTGCCAGCAGTACCCCGCAGGCGGTGAGGCTCTCTACTAATGAAAAACTGTTTTTT.

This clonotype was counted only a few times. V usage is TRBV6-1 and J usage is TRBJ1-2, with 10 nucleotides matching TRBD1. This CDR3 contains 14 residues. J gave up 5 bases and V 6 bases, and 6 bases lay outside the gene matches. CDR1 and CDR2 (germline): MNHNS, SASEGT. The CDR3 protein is CASRSGQGGYGYTF. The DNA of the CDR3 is TGTGCCAGCAGATCAGGACAGGGGGGGTATGGCTACACCTTC.

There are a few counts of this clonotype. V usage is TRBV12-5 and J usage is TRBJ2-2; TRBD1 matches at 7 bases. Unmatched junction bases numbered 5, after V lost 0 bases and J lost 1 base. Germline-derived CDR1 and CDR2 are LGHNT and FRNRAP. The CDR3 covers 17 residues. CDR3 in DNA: TGTGCTAGTGGTTTGGTAACCAGGGGGAAGAACACCGGGGAGCTGTTTTTT. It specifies CASGLVTRGKNTGELFF.

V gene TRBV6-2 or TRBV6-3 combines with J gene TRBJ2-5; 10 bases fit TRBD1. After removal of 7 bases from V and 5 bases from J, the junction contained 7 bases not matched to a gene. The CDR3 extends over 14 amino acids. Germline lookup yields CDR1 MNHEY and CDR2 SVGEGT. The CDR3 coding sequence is TGTGCCAGCACTATAGGACAGGGGGTGGAGACCCAGTACTTC. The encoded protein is CASTIGQGVETQYF.

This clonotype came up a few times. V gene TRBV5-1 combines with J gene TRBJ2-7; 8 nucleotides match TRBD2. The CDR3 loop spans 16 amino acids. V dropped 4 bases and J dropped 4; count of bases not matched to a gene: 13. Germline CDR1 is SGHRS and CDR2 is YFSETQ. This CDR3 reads CASSQTGLAGIYEQYF. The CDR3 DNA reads TGCGCCAGCAGCCAAACCGGGTTAGCGGGGATATACGAGCAGTACTTC.

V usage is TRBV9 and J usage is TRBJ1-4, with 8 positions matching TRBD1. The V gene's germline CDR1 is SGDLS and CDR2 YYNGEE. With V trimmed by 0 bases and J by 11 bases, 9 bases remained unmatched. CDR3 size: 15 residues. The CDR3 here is CASSVDGDRPEKLFF. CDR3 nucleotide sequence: TGTGCCAGCAGCGTAGATGGGGACAGGCCGGAGAAACTGTTTTTT.

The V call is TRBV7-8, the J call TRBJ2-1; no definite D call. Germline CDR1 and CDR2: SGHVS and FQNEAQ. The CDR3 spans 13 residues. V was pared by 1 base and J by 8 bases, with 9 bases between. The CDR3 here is CASSLVQGDEQFF. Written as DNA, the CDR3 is TGTGCCAGCAGCTTAGTTCAAGGCGATGAGCAGTTCTTC.

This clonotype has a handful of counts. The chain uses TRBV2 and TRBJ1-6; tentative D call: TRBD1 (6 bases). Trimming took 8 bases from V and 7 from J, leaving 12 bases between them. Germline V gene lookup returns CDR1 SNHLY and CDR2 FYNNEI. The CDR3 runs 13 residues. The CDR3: CASGDIGNSPLHF. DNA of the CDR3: TGTGCCAGCGGGGACATCGGGAATTCACCCCTCCACTTT.